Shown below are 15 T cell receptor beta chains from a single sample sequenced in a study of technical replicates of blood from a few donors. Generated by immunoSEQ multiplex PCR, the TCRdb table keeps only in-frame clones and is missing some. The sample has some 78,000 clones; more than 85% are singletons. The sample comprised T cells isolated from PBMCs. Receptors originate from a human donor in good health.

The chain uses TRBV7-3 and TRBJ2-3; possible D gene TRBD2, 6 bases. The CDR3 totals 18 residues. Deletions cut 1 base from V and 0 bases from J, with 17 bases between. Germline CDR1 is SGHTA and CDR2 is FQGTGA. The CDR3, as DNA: TGTGCCAGCAGCTTAAACCCCAGTCTAGCGAAGAGCACAGATACGCAGTATTTT. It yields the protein CASSLNPSLAKSTDTQYF.

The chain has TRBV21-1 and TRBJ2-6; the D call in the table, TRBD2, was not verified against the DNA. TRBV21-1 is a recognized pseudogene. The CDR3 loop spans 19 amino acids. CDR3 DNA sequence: TGTGCCAGCAGCCTCGGACTAGCGGGAGGAGGACATGGGGCCAACGTCCTGACTTTC. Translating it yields CASSLGLAGGGHGANVLTF.

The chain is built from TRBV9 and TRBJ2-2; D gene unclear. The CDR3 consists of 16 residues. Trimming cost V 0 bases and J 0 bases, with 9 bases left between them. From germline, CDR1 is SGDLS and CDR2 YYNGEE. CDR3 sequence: CASSVAAETNTGELFF. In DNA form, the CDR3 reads TGTGCCAGCAGCGTAGCTGCAGAAACGAACACCGGGGAGCTGTTTTTT.

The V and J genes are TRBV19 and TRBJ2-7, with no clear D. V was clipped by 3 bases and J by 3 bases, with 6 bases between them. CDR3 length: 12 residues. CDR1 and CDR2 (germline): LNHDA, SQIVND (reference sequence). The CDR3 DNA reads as TGTGCCAGTAGTATGTTCGGCTACGAGCAGTACTTC. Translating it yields CASSMFGYEQYF.

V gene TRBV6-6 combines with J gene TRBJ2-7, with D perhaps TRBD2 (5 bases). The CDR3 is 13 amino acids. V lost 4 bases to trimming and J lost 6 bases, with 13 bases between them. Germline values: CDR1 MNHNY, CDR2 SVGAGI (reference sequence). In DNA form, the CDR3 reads TGTGCCAGCAGTTTCCGGACTGCGGGCGAGCAGTACTTC. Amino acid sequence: CASSFRTAGEQYF.

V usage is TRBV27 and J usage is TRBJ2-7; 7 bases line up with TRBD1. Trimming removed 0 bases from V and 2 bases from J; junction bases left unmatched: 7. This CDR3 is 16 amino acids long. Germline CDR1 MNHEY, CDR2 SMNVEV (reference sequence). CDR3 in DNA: TGTGCCAGCAGTTTATCACAGGGGACAATAACCTACGAGCAGTACTTC. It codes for CASSLSQGTITYEQYF.

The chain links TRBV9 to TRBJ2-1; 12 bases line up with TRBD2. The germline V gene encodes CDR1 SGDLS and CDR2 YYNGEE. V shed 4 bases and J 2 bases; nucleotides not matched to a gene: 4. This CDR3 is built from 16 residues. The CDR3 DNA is TGTGCCAGCAGCCCCCGACTAGCGGGAGCCTACAATGAGCAGTTCTTC. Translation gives CASSPRLAGAYNEQFF.

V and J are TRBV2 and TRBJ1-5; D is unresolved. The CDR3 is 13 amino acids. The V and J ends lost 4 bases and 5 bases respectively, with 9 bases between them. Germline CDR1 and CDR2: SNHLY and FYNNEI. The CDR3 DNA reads TGTGCCAGCAGTGCAGGTTGGGATCAGCCCCAGCATTTT. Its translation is CASSAGWDQPQHF.

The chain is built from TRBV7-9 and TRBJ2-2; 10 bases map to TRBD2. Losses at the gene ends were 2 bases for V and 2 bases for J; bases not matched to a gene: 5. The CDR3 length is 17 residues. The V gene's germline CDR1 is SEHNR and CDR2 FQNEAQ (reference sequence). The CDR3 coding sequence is TGTGCCAGCAGCTTACTGCCTAGCGGGAGAAACACCGGGGAGCTGTTTTTT. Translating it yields CASSLLPSGRNTGELFF.

The CDR3 protein is CASSGGAGNEQYF. CDR3 sequence (DNA): TGTGCCAGCAGCGGTGGCGCGGGGAACGAGCAGTACTTC. The chain is built from TRBV9 and TRBJ2-7; possible D gene TRBD2, 6 bases. V lost 3 bases and J lost 5, with 12 bases in between. This CDR3 has 13 residues. CDR1 and CDR2 (germline): SGDLS, YYNGEE.

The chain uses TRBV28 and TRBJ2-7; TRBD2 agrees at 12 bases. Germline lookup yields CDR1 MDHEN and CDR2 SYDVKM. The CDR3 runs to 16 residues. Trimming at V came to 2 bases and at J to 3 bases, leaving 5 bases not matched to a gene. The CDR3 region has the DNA TGTGCCAGCAGTTTAAGTTCTAGCGGGAGGGTCTACGAGCAGTACTTC. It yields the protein CASSLSSSGRVYEQYF.

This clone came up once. CDR3 nucleotides: TGCGCCAGCAGCCCCCGTAGGGGGCAGATGAACACTGAAGCTTTCTTT. It yields the protein CASSPRRGQMNTEAFF. The chain combines TRBV5-1 with TRBJ1-1; 7 nucleotides align to TRBD1. The CDR3 is 16 residues long. V lost 4 bases to trimming and J lost 0 bases; unmatched junction nucleotides: 9. CDR1 and CDR2 (germline): SGHRS, YFSETQ.

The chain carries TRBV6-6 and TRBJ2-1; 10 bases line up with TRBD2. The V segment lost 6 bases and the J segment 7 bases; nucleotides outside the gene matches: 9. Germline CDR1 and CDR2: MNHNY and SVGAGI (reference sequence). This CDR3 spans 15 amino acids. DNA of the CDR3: TGTGCCAGCAGAAGTAGCGGGAGGTGGAGTAATGAGCAGTTCTTC. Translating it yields CASRSSGRWSNEQFF.

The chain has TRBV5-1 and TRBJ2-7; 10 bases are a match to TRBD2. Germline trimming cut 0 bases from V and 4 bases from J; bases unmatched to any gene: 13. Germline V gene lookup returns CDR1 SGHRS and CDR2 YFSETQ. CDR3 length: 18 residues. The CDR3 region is CASSLAPGPSGSFYEQYF. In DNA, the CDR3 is TGCGCCAGCAGCTTGGCCCCGGGCCCTAGCGGGAGTTTTTACGAGCAGTACTTC.

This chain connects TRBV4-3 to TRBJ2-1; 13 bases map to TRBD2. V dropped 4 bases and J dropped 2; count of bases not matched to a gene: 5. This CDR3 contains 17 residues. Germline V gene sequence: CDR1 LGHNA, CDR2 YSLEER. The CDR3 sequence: CASSPGTSGVPYNEQFF. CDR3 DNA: TGCGCCAGCAGCCCTGGGACTAGCGGGGTACCCTACAATGAGCAGTTCTTC.